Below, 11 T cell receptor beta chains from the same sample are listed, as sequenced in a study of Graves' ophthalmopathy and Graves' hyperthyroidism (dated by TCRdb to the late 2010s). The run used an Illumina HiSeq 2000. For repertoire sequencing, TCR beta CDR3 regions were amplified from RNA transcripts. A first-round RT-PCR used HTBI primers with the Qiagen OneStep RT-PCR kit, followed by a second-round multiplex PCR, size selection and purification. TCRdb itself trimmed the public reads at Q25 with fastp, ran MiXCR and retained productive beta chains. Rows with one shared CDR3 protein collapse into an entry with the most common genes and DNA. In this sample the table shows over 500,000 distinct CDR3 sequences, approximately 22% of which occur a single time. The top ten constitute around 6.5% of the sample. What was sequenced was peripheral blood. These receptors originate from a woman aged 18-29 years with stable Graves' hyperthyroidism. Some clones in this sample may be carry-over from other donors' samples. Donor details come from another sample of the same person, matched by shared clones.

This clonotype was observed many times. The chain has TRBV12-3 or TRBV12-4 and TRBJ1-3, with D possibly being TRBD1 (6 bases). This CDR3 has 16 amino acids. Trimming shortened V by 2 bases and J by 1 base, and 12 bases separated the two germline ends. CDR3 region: CASSLRDTPSGNTIYF. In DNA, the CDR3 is TGTGCCAGCAGTTTACGGGACACCCCGTCTGGAAACACCATATATTTT.

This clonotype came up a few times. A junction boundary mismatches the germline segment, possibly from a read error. The CDR3 DNA sequence: TGTGCCAGCAGTTATATGCGGCTAGCTCTCCAAGATGAGAAGTTCTTC. This sequence encodes CASSYMRLALQDEKFF. The rearrangement joins TRBV28 to TRBJ2-4; the D gene is possibly TRBD2 (5 bases). Germline V lookup: CDR1 MDHEN, CDR2 SYDVKM. The CDR3 extends over 16 amino acids.

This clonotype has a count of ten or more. DNA for the CDR3: TGTGCCAGCAGTTTACGGGAACTGAACACTGAAGCTTTCTTT. This codes for CASSLRELNTEAFF. The rearrangement uses TRBV12-3 or TRBV12-4 and TRBJ1-1; no clear D gene. V was cut by 2 bases and J by 0 bases, with 7 bases left in between. CDR3 size: 14 residues.

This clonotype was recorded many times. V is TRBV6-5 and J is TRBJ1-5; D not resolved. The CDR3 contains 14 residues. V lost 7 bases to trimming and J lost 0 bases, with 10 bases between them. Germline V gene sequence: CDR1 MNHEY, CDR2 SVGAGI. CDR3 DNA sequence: TGTGCCAGCACGCGACTGGATAGCAATCAGCCCCAGCATTTT. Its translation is CASTRLDSNQPQHF.

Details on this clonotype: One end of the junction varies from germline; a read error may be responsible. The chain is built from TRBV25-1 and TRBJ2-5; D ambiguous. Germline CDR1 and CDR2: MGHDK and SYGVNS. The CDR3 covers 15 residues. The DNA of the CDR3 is TGTGCCAGCAGTCGCGCAACAGTCACGCAAGAGACCGAGTACTTC. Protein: CASSRATVTQETEYF. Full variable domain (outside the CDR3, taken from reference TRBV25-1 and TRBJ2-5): EADIYQTPRYLVIGTGKKITLECSQTMGHDKMYWYQQDPGMELHLIHYSYGVNSTEKGDLSSESTVSRIRTEHFPLTLESARPSHTSQYLCASSRATVTQETEYFGPGTRLLVL.

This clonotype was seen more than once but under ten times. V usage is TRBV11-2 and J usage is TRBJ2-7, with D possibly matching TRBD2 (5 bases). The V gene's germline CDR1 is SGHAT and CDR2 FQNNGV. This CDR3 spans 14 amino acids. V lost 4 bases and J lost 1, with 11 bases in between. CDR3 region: CASSSLGLSYEQYF. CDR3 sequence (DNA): TGTGCCAGCAGCTCACTCGGACTTTCCTACGAGCAGTACTTC.

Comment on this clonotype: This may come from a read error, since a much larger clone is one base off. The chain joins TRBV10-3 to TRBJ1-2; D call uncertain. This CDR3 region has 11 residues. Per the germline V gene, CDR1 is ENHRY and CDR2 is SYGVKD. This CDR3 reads CAIRGNYGDTF. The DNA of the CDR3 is TGTGCCATCAGGGGGAACTATGGCGACACCTTC.

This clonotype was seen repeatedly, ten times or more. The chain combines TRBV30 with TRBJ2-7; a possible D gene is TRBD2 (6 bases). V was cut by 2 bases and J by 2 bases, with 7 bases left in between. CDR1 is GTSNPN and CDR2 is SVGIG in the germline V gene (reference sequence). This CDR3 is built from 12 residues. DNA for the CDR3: TGTGCCTGGAGTCGGGGGACCTACGAGCAGTACTTC. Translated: CAWSRGTYEQYF.

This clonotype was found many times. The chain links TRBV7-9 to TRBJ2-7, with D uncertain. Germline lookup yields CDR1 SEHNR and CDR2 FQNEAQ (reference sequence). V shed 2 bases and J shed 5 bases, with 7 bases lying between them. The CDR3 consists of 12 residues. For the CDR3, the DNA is TGTGCCAGCAGCTTAATCCCCCACGAGCAGTACTTC. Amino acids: CASSLIPHEQYF.

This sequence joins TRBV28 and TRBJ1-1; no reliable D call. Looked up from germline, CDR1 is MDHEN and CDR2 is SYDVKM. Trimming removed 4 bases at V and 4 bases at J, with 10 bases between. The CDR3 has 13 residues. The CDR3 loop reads CASSSPSSTEAFF. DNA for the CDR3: TGTGCCAGCAGTTCCCCTTCGTCCACTGAAGCTTTCTTT.

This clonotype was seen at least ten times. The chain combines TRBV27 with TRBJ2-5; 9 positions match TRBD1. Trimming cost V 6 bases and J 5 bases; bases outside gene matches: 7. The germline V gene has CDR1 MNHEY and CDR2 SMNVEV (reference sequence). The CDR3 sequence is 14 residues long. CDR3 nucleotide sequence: TGTGCCAGCAGGGAGGACAGGGGAGAGGAGACCCAGTACTTC. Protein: CASREDRGEETQYF.